The clone carrying this T cell receptor (beta chain) has a handful of counts. TCRdb passed the 5' RACE reads through MiXCR, listing each CDR3 protein once. The top ten clones hold 41% of a sample with over 70,000 distinct CDR3 sequences, roughly 8% of them seen once. The source of the sample is a study of T cells after yellow fever vaccination. The sample consisted of CD8+ T cells sorted from PBMCs, taken on the day of the yellow fever booster vaccination. The receptor comes from a young man who received the YFV17D yellow fever vaccine.

CDR3 bases: TGCAGTGCGGAGCACACAGATACGCAGTATTTT. Translating it yields CSAEHTDTQYF. The chain has TRBV20-1 and TRBJ2-3, with unresolved D. CDR1 is DFQATT and CDR2 is SNEGSKA in the germline V gene (reference sequence). The ends were cut back, 6 bases at V and 2 bases at J, with 6 bases in the middle. This CDR3 contains 11 residues.